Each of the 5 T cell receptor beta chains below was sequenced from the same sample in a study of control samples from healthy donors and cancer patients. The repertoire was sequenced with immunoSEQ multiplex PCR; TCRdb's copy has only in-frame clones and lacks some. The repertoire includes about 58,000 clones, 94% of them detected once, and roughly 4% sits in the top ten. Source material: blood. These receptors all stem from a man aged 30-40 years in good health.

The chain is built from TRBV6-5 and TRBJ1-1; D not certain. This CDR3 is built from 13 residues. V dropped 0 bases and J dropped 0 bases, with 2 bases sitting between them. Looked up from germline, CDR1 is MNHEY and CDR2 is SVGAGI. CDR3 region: CASSYSVNTEAFF. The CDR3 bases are TGTGCCAGCAGTTACTCAGTGAACACTGAAGCTTTCTTT.

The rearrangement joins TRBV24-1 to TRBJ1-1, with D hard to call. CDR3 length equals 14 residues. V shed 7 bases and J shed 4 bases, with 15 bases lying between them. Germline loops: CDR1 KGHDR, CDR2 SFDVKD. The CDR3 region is CATRTGAEGTEAFF. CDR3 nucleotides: TGTGCCACCAGAACGGGAGCCGAGGGCACTGAAGCTTTCTTT.

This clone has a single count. The CDR3 sequence: CASSLGFPNEKLFF. The CDR3 DNA sequence: TGTGCCAGCAGCTTGGGTTTCCCTAATGAAAAACTGTTTTTT. The gene calls are TRBV7-2 and TRBJ1-4, with D uncertain. Germline V gene data show CDR1 as SGHTA and CDR2 as FQGNSA. This CDR3 comprises 14 residues. V was clipped by 3 bases and J by 3 bases, with 8 bases between them.

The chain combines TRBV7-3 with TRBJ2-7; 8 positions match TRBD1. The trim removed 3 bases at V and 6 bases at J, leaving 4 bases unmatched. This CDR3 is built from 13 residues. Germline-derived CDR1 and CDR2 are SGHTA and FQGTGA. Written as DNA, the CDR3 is TGTGCCAGCAGCTTCCACGACAGGGGCGAGCAGTACTTC. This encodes CASSFHDRGEQYF.

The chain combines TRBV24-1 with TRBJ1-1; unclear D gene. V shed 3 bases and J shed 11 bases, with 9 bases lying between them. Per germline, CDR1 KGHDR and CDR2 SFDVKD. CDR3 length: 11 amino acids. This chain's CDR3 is CATSDAGAAFF. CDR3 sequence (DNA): TGTGCCACCAGTGATGCTGGTGCGGCTTTCTTT.